These 5 T cell receptor beta chains came from one sample sequenced in a study of beta chain features in type 1 diabetes. The isolated RNA, all of it, was reverse transcribed, so expressed TCRB transcripts were what got sequenced. TCRdb keeps only in-frame clones here, not all; method: immunoSEQ multiplex PCR. This table has just over 600,000 clones, around 16% appearing once. What was sequenced was naive CD4+ T cells from blood. Source of these receptors: a man younger than 30 in good health.

The sample holds a few counts of this clone. The rearrangement links TRBV4-3 to TRBJ2-2; D tentatively reads TRBD1 or TRBD2 (5 bases each). Between the trimmed V and J ends, which lost 3 bases and 5 bases, there was a span of 10 bases. CDR1 and CDR2 from the germline V gene are LGHNA and YSLEER. This CDR3 has 14 residues. CDR3 residues: CASSQVGPTGELFF. DNA for the CDR3: TGCGCCAGCAGCCAGGTGGGACCAACCGGGGAGCTGTTTTTT.

The chain combines TRBV5-1 with TRBJ1-2; no reliable D call. Trimming removed 1 base at V and 0 bases at J, with 10 bases between. The CDR3 spans 15 residues. The germline V gene has CDR1 SGHRS and CDR2 YFSETQ. The CDR3 nucleotides are TGCGCCAGCAGCTTGCCGGGCCCAGCTAACTATGGCTACACCTTC. It specifies CASSLPGPANYGYTF.

The chain has TRBV9 and TRBJ2-1; the D gene is possibly TRBD2 (6 bases). Trimming took off 0 bases at V and 2 bases at J, with 9 bases between the two ends. Germline loops: CDR1 SGDLS, CDR2 YYNGEE. This CDR3 has 15 residues. For the CDR3, the DNA is TGTGCCAGCAGCGTAGGGGCTAGCGCCTACAATGAGCAGTTCTTC. Amino acid sequence: CASSVGASAYNEQFF.

A few counts support this clone. The rearrangement uses TRBV10-3 and TRBJ2-7; 7 bases map to TRBD1. V shed 0 bases, J shed 3 bases, and the junction held 5 bases outside the gene matches. The CDR3 spans 15 residues. Per the germline V gene, CDR1 is ENHRY and CDR2 is SYGVKD. CDR3 nucleotides: TGTGCCATCAGTGAGTCGAGGGACAGTAACTACGAGCAGTACTTC. Its protein product is CAISESRDSNYEQYF.

This clone showed up just a few times. This chain uses TRBV25-1 with TRBJ1-2; no definite D call. Trimming left V 3 bases short and J 8 bases short, with 19 bases between. The germline gives CDR1 MGHDK, CDR2 SYGVNS. This CDR3 is 15 amino acids long. CDR3 in amino acids: CASSDLPGRGRGYTF. CDR3 nucleotides: TGTGCCAGCAGTGACCTCCCCGGGCGAGGGAGGGGCTACACCTTC.